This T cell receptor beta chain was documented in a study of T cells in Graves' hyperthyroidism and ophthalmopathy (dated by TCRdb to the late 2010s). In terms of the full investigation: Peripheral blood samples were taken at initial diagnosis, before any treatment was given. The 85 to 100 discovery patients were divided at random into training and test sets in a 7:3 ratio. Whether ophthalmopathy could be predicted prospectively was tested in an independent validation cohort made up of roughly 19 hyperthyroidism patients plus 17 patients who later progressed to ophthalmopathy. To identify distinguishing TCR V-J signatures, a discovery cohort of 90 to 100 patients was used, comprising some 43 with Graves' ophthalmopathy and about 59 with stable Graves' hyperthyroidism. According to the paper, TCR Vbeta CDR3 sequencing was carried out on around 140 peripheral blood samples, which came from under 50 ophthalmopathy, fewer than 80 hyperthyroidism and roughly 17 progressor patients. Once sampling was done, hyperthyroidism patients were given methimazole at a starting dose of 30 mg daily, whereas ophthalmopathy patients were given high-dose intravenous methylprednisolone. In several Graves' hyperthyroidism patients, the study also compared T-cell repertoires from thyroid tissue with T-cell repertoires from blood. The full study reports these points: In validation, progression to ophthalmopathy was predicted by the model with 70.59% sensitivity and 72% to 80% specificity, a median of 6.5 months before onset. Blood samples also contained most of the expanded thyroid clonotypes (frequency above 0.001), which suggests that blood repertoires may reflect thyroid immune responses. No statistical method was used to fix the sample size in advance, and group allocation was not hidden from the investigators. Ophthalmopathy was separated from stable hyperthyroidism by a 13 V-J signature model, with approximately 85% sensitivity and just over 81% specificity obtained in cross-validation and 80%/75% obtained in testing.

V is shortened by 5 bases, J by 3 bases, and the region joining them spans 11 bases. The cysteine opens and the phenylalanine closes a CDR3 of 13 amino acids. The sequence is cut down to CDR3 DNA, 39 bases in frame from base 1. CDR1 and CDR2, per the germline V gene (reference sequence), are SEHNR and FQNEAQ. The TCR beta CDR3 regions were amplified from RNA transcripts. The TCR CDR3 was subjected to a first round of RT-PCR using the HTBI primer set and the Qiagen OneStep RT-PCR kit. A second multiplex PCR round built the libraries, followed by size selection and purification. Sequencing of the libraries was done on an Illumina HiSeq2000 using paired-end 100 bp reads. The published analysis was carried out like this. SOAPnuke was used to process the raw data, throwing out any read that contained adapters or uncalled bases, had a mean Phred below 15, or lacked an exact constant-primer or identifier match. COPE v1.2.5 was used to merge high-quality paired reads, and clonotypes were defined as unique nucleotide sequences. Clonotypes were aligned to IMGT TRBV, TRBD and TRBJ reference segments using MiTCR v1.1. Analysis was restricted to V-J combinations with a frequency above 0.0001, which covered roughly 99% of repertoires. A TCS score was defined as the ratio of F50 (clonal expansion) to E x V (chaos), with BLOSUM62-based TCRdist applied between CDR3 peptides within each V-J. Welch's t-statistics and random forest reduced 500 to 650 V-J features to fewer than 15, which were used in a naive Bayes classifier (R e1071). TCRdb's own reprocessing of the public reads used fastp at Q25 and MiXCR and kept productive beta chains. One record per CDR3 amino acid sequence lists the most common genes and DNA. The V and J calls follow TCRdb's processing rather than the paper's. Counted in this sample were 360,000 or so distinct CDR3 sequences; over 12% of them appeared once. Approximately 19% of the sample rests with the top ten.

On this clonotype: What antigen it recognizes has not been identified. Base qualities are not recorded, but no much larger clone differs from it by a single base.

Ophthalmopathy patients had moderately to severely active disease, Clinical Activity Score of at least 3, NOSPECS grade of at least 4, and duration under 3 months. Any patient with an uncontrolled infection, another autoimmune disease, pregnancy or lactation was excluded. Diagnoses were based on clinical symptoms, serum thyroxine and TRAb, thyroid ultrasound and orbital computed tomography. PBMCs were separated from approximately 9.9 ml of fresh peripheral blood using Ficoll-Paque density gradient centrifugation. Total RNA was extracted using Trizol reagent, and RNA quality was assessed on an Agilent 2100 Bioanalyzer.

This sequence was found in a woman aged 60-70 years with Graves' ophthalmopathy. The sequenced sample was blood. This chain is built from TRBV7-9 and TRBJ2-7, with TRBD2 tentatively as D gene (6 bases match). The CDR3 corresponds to CASSPADYYEQYF. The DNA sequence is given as TGTGCCAGCAGCCCGGCGGACTACTACGAGCAGTACTTC.